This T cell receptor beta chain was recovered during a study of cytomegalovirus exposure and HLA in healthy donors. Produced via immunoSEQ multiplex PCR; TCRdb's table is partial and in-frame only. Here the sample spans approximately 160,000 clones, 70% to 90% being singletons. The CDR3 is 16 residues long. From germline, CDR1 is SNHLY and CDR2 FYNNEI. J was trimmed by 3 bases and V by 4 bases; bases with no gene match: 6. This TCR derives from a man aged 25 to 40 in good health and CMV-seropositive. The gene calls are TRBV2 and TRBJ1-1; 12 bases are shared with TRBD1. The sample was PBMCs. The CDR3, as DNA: TGTGCCAGCAGTGGCGGGACAGGGGGCGAGGACACTGAAGCTTTCTTT. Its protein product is CASSGGTGGEDTEAFF.